This entry describes one T cell receptor (beta chain). The sample originates from a study of cytomegalovirus exposure and HLA in healthy donors. The J segment lost 7 bases and the V segment lost 4 bases, leaving 8 bases of the junction unmatched. The CDR3 has 17 residues. Germline V lookup: CDR1 ENHRY, CDR2 SYGVKD. The primer mix had 60 Vbeta and 13 Jbeta primers. The data were produced by immunoSEQ multiplex PCR, yet TCRdb's version contains in-frame clones alone and is incomplete. The table records around 160,000 clones, about 80% of them present only once. This sequence joins TRBV10-3 and TRBJ2-1; TRBD2 aligns across 15 bases. The sequence came from a woman aged 35 to 49 in good health and CMV-seronegative. The sample taken for sequencing was PBMCs. The CDR3, as DNA: TGTGCCATCAGTGGTGGACTAGCGGGAGGGCCTGGGAATGAGCAGTTCTTC. Its protein is CAISGGLAGGPGNEQFF.